The 2 T cell receptor beta chains below all came from one sample that was sequenced in a study of CD8 T cells in ankylosing spondylitis. TCRdb reprocessed the 5' RACE reads with MiXCR, giving one entry per CDR3 protein. The repertoire holds roughly 230,000 distinct CDR3 sequences, with about 10% as singletons. Material for sequencing was blood, either unsorted or a sorted T cell fraction (not recorded which). The receptors were sampled from a male donor with ankylosing spondylitis or in good health (not recorded which).

This clonotype appeared many times. CDR3 DNA: TGTGCCAGCAGCGGAGGACGGAGTAACACTGAAGCTTTCTTT. Its protein is CASSGGRSNTEAFF. V gene TRBV9 combines with J gene TRBJ1-1; no definite D call. From germline, CDR1 is SGDLS and CDR2 YYNGEE. The CDR3 contains 14 residues. Trimming took off 3 bases at V and 2 bases at J, with 11 bases between the two ends. The variable domain in full, completed from reference TRBV9 and TRBJ1-1, reads DSGVTQTPKHLITATGQRVTLRCSPRSGDLSVYWYQQSLDQGLQFLIQYYNGEERAKGNILERFSAQQFPDLHSELNLSSLELGDSALYFCASSGGRSNTEAFFGQGTRLTVV.

This clonotype was recorded at least ten times. The V gene is TRBV19, the J gene TRBJ2-1; 8 bases agree with TRBD2. Germline loops: CDR1 LNHDA, CDR2 SQIVND (reference sequence). J gave up 8 bases and V 10 bases, and 13 bases lay outside the gene matches. This CDR3 spans 14 amino acids. This CDR3 is CATRWGLGIDEQFF. CDR3 in DNA: TGTGCCACCCGGTGGGGACTAGGGATAGATGAGCAGTTCTTC.